This note documents a single T cell receptor beta chain sequence. These data belong to a study of blood T cells in healthy people across ages. Primed by a sample-barcoded 5' primer and a J-beta primer mix, a second PCR proceeded for roughly 6 to 12 cycles. Per sample, CDR3-containing paired-end reads numbered at least 3 million. MiXCR, run by TCRdb on the 5' RACE reads, gives a single entry per CDR3 protein. The top ten hold just over 4% of the sample, which has 1.5 million to 1.9 million distinct CDR3 sequences, roughly 43% seen once. The sample comprised blood. The TCR comes from a young woman in good health.

The CDR3 DNA is TGTGCCAGCAGTTTATTGGGGATCGAAGCTTTCTTT. Residues: CASSLLGIEAFF. The chain combines TRBV28 with TRBJ1-1; D is undetermined. Trimming cost V 1 base and J 8 bases, with 8 bases left between them. CDR1 is MDHEN, CDR2 SYDVKM, per germline. The CDR3 totals 12 residues. Based on the CDR3 plus reference TRBV28 and TRBJ1-1, the full variable domain is DVKVTQSSRYLVKRTGEKVFLECVQDMDHENMFWYRQDPGLGLRLIYFSYDVKMKEKGDIPEGYSVSREKKERFSLILESASTNQTSMYLCASSLLGIEAFFGQGTRLTVV.